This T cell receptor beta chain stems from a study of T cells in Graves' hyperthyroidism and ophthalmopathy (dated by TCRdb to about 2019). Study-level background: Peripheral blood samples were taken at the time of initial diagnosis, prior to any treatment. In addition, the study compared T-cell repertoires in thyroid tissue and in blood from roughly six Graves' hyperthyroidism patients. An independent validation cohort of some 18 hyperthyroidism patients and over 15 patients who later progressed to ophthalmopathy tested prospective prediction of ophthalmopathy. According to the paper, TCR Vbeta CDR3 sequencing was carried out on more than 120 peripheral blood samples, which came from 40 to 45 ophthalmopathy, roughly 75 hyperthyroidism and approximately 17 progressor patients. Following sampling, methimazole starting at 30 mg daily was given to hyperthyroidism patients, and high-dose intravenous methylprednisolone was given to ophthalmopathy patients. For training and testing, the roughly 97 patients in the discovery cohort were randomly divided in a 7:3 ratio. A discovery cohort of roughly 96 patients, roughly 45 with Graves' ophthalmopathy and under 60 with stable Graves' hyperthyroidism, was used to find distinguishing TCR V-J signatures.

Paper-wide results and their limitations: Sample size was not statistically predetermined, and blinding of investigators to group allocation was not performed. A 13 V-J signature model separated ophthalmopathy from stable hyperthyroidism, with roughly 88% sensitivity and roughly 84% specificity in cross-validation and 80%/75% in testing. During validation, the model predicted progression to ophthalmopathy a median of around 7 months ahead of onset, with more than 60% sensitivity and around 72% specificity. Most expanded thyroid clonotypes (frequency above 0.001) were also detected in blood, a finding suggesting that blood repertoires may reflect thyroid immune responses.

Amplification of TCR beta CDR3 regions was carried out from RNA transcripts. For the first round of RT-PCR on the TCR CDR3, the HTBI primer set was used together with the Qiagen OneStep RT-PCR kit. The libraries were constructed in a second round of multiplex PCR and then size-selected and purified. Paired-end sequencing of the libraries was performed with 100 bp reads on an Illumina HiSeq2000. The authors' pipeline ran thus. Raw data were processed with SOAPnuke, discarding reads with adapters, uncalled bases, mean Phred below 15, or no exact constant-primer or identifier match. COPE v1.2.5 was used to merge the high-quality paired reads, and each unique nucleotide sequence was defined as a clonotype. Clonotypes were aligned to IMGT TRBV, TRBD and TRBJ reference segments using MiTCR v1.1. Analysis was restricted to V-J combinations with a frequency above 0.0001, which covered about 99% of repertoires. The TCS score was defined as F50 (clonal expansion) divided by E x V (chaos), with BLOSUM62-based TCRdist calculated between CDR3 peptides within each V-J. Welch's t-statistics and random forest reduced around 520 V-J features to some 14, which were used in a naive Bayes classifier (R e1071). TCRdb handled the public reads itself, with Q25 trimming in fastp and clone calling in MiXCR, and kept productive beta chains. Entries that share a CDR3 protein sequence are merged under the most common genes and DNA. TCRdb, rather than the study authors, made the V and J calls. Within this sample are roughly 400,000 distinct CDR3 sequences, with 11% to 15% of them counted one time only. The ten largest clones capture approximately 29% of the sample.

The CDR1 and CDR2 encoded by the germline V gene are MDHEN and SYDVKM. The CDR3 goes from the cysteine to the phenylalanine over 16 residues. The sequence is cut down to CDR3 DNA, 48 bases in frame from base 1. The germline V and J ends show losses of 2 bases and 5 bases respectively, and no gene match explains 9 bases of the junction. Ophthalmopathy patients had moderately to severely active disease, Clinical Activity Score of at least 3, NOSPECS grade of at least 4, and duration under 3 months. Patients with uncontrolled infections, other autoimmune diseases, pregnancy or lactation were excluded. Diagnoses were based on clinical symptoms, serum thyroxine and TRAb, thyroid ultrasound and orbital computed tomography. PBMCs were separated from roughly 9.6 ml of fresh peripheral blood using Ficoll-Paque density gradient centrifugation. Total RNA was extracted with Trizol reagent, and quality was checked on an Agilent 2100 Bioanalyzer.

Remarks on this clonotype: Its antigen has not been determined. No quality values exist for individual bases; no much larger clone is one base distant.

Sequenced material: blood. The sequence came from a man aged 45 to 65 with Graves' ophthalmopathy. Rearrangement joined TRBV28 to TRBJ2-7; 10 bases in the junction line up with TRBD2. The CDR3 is CASSLQGRTSGNEQYF. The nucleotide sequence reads TGTGCCAGCAGTTTACAGGGGCGGACTAGCGGCAACGAGCAGTACTTC.